The rows below give T cell receptor beta chains drawn from one sample of a study of T cell changes during pregnancy in multiple sclerosis. The data were produced by immunoSEQ multiplex PCR, yet TCRdb's version contains in-frame clones alone and is incomplete. The table lists about 100,000 clones, approximately 94% of them singletons. Sequencing was performed on peripheral blood, taken before pregnancy. All receptors derive from a female donor with multiple sclerosis, enrolled in a pregnancy study. CDR3s include the opening cysteine and the closing phenylalanine or tryptophan. A D gene is named only where the DNA matches it firmly. Only some rows state a clone size, as once, few, many or a class for expanded clones.

clone size,V gene,J gene,D gene,CDR3 DNA,CDR3 protein
once,TRBV5-6,TRBJ1-1,TRBD1,TGTGCCAGCAGCTTGGTCGACAGGGGAAATGAAGCTTTCTTT,CASSLVDRGNEAFF
once,TRBV27,TRBJ1-4,-,TGTGCCAGCAGTTACCGGGACTCAACTAATGAAAAACTGTTTTTT,CASSYRDSTNEKLFF
-,TRBV30,TRBJ2-7,TRBD1,TGTGCCTGGGCTAGGTCCGGAGGACAGGGGGGATACTTC,CAWARSGGQGGYF
-,TRBV19,TRBJ2-7,TRBD2,TGTGCCAGTAGTGACCCCCTTAGCGGGAGTCCAAACGAGCAGTACTTC,CASSDPLSGSPNEQYF
-,TRBV27,TRBJ2-7,-,TGTGCCAGCAGTTCTAATGGGCCCTACGAGCAGTACTTC,CASSSNGPYEQYF
-,TRBV27,TRBJ2-1,TRBD2,TGTGCCAGCATCCCACCGGGACTAGCGGATAATGAGCAGTTCTTC,CASIPPGLADNEQFF
-,TRBV5-4,TRBJ2-3,-,TGTGCCAGCAGCTTGAAACGGGAAAGCACAGATACGCAGTATTTT,CASSLKRESTDTQYF
once,TRBV4-1,TRBJ2-5,-,TGCGCCAGCAGCCAAGCCAGCGACCAAGAGACCCAGTACTTC,CASSQASDQETQYF
-,TRBV4-2,TRBJ2-7,TRBD2,TGTGCCAGCAGCCAAGATCCAGGATGGGGGGGTTACCATTACTTC,CASSQDPGWGGYHYF
-,TRBV13,TRBJ2-5,TRBD1,TGTGCCAGCAGCGGCCGGGACAGGGGCGTGGAGACCCAGTACTTC,CASSGRDRGVETQYF
-,TRBV7-2,TRBJ2-1,TRBD2,TGTGCCAGCAGCCGCGGACTAGCGGGGGTCAATGAGCAGTTCTTC,CASSRGLAGVNEQFF
-,TRBV4-3,TRBJ2-7,TRBD2,TGCGCCAGCAGCCGCGGTCGTGCTAGCGGGAAGAACGAGCAGTACTTC,CASSRGRASGKNEQYF
-,TRBV5-1,TRBJ2-1,TRBD2,TGCGCCAGCAGAGGGACTAGCGGAAACAATGAGCAGTTCTTC,CASRGTSGNNEQFF
-,TRBV5-4,TRBJ2-3,-,TGTGCCAGCAGCGGGGCGGGACGGAACACAGATACGCAGTATTTT,CASSGAGRNTDTQYF
-,TRBV19,TRBJ2-1,-,TGTGCCAGTAGCTGGGGATCCGGGACACCCGCGTACAATGAGCAGTTCTTC,CASSWGSGTPAYNEQFF
-,TRBV19,TRBJ2-3,TRBD2,TGTGCCAGTAGGGGGGACTACGACACAGATACGCAGTATTTT,CASRGDYDTDTQYF
-,TRBV4-2,TRBJ2-7,TRBD2,TGTGCCAGCAGCCAAGAGGAACTAGCGGGAGGTCCCAGCTCCTACGAGCAGTACTTC,CASSQEELAGGPSSYEQYF
-,TRBV11-2,TRBJ2-1,-,TGTGCCAGCTCCCGGCCGGGAAGCCTCTCAAATGAGCAGTTCTTC,CASSRPGSLSNEQFF
-,TRBV11-2,TRBJ1-2,-,TGTGCCAGCAGCCCTACCACAGGGTCGAGCGGTGGCTACACCTTC,CASSPTTGSSGGYTF
-,TRBV7-9,TRBJ1-2,-,TGTGCCAGCAGCTCCTCCGGGCAGGGGCCCTATGGCTACACCTTC,CASSSSGQGPYGYTF
-,TRBV6-5,TRBJ2-7,-,TGTGCCAGCAGGTCGGGACTGTCCTCCTACGAGCAGTACTTC,CASRSGLSSYEQYF
-,TRBV30,TRBJ2-4,TRBD1,TGTGCCTGGAGTATTATACAGGGGCAAGACATTCAGTACTTC,CAWSIIQGQDIQYF
-,TRBV11-2,TRBJ1-2,-,TGTGCCAGCGGCAAACCAAACACGGGGTTATTGGATGGCTACACCTTC,CASGKPNTGLLDGYTF
-,TRBV2,TRBJ1-2,-,TGTGCCAGCAGTGAAGCGCCGTCCCAGGGCCACTATGGCTACACCTTC,CASSEAPSQGHYGYTF
once,TRBV29-1,TRBJ2-7,TRBD1,TGCAGCGTTGGAACAGGGGCCTACGAGCAGTACTTC,CSVGTGAYEQYF
-,TRBV5-4,TRBJ1-4,-,TGTGCCAGCAGCCACTACGAGGGCCGAGGGGAAAAACTGTTTTTT,CASSHYEGRGEKLFF
once,TRBV4-1,TRBJ2-4,-,TGCGCCAGCAGCCACCTACCCGGGACACCAGAAAACATTCAGTACTTC,CASSHLPGTPENIQYF
-,TRBV29-1,TRBJ2-1,TRBD2,TGCAGCGTATCCGGGACTACTAACAATGAGCAGTTCTTC,CSVSGTTNNEQFF
-,TRBV29-1,TRBJ2-1,TRBD2,TGCAGCGGTGTTTTGTTGGGTCTAGCGGGAGTAGATGAGCAGTTCTTC,CSGVLLGLAGVDEQFF
-,TRBV5-4,TRBJ2-1,-,TGTGCCAGCAGGCCCTGGGGGGGCAGCTTGGATGAGCAGTTCTTC,CASRPWGGSLDEQFF
-,TRBV10-1,TRBJ2-7,TRBD2,TGCGCCAGCTTAGGACTAGCCTACGAGCAGTACTTC,CASLGLAYEQYF
-,TRBV6-1,TRBJ2-7,-,TGTGCCAGCACCCAGGGGACATTCTACGAGCAGTACTTC,CASTQGTFYEQYF
-,TRBV7-2,TRBJ1-4,TRBD1,TGTGCCAGCAGCCCCTCGACAGGGACCTTTGAAAAACTGTTTTTT,CASSPSTGTFEKLFF
-,TRBV5-1,TRBJ2-7,TRBD2,TGCGCCAGCAGCTTAGGACTAGCGGGAGGGTCGGGCGAGCAGTACTTC,CASSLGLAGGSGEQYF
-,TRBV6-5,TRBJ1-1,TRBD1,TGTGCCAGCAGTTCGATCCGGGACAGGGTGAACACTGAAGCTTTCTTT,CASSSIRDRVNTEAFF
-,TRBV5-4,TRBJ2-7,TRBD1,TGTGCCAGCAGCCGGCGACAGGGTACCCACGAGCAGTACTTC,CASSRRQGTHEQYF
-,TRBV10-2,TRBJ2-3,-,TGCGCCAGCAGCCCACAGGGAAATACGCAGTATTTT,CASSPQGNTQYF
-,TRBV5-1,TRBJ2-1,-,TGCGCCAGCAGCTTCGGTAACAGTTACAATGAGCAGTTCTTC,CASSFGNSYNEQFF
-,TRBV7-9,TRBJ2-3,-,TGTGCCAGCAGCTTAAGGGGGGGAAGGAGCACAGATACGCAGTATTTT,CASSLRGGRSTDTQYF
-,TRBV6-6,TRBJ1-1,-,TGTGCCAGCAGTTACTCGATCAGGGAAAACACTGAAGCTTTCTTT,CASSYSIRENTEAFF
once,TRBV29-1,TRBJ1-1,TRBD1,TGCAGCACAATGACAGGGGGAGACACTGAAGCTTTCTTT,CSTMTGGDTEAFF
-,TRBV7-9,TRBJ1-3,TRBD1,TGTGCCAGCAGCTTAGGACCGGGACAGGGGTTAACTGGAAACACCATATATTTT,CASSLGPGQGLTGNTIYF
-,TRBV5-4,TRBJ2-7,-,TGTGCCAGCAGCTTGGGCCTAGCGACGTACGAGCAGTACTTC,CASSLGLATYEQYF
-,TRBV9,TRBJ2-1,-,TGTGCCAGCAGCGTAGAAAGGGGGACAAGTGAGCAGTTCTTC,CASSVERGTSEQFF
-,TRBV2,TRBJ2-7,TRBD1,TGTGCCAGCAGCCGGGACAGGAGCGTGACCTACGAGCAGTACTTC,CASSRDRSVTYEQYF
-,TRBV7-8,TRBJ1-1,-,TGTGCCAGCAGCTCTCGGGGCCCGGGGGTACCGACTGAAGCTTTCTTT,CASSSRGPGVPTEAFF
-,TRBV13,TRBJ2-3,-,TGTGCCAGCAACGGCAGGGTAGCAGATACGCAGTATTTT,CASNGRVADTQYF
-,TRBV29-1,TRBJ2-7,TRBD2,TGCAGCGTTGTACGTGCGGGAGAGTCGAGAGAGCAGTACTTC,CSVVRAGESREQYF
-,TRBV6-1,TRBJ2-2,TRBD2,TGTGCCAGCAGTGAATTTGGGGCGGGAGACGCCGGGGAGCTGTTTTTT,CASSEFGAGDAGELFF
-,TRBV11-3,TRBJ2-5,TRBD2,TGTGCCAGCAGCTCCCGGGGGGGCCAAGAGACCCAGTACTTC,CASSSRGGQETQYF
-,TRBV6-1,TRBJ2-1,-,TGTGCCAGCACCAGAACCGGAGGGTTTGAGCAGTTCTTC,CASTRTGGFEQFF
-,TRBV5-1,TRBJ2-7,TRBD2,TGCGCCAGCAGCGGACTAGCGGGAGACGAGCAGTACTTC,CASSGLAGDEQYF
-,TRBV2,TRBJ2-7,TRBD2,TGTGCCAGCAGTTCCGGGACTAGCGACGAGCAGTACTTC,CASSSGTSDEQYF
-,TRBV19,TRBJ2-7,TRBD1,TGTGCCAGTAGTGCCAGGACAGGGACCGAGCAGTACTTC,CASSARTGTEQYF